This T cell receptor beta chain originates from a study of blood T cells in healthy people across ages. A second 7 to 11 cycle PCR used barcoded and J-beta primers. Each cDNA molecule was tagged by a template-switch adaptor that had 12 random nucleotides. TCRdb ran MiXCR on the 5' RACE reads and lists one entry per CDR3 protein. The data show over 950,000 distinct CDR3 sequences, just over 50% seen once. The CDR3 loop spans 16 amino acids. V gave up 4 bases and J gave up 0 bases, with 15 bases separating them. From germline, CDR1 is SGDLS and CDR2 YYNGEE. The study drew donors from healthy Caucasian individuals in Russia aged roughly 6 to 90.

This chain joins TRBV9 and TRBJ2-3, with D uncertain. This receptor was taken from a woman in her fifties or sixties in good health. Sample: blood. The CDR3 DNA sequence: TGTGCCAGCAGCCCCCTTCCCGAGACTAGCACAGATACGCAGTATTTT. It codes for CASSPLPETSTDTQYF. The complete variable domain, with remaining parts taken from reference TRBV9 and TRBJ2-3, reads DSGVTQTPKHLITATGQRVTLRCSPRSGDLSVYWYQQSLDQGLQFLIQYYNGEERAKGNILERFSAQQFPDLHSELNLSSLELGDSALYFCASSPLPETSTDTQYFGPGTRLTVL.